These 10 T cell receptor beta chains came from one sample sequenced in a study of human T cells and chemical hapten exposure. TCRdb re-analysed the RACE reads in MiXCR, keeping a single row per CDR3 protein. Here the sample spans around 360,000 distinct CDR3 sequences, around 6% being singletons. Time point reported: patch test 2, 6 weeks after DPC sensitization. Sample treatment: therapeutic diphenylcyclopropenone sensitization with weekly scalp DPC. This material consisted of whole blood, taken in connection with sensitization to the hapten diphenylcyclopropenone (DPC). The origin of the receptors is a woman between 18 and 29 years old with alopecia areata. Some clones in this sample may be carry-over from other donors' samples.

CDR3 protein: CASSSTGGGTDTQYF. CDR3 coding DNA: TGTGCCAGCTCATCGACAGGGGGCGGCACAGATACGCAGTATTTT. The rearrangement uses TRBV18 and TRBJ2-3, with 10 bases lining up with TRBD1. CDR1 and CDR2 (germline): KGHSH, LQKENI. Trimming at V came to 5 bases and at J to 1 base, leaving 3 bases not matched to a gene. The CDR3 runs 15 residues.

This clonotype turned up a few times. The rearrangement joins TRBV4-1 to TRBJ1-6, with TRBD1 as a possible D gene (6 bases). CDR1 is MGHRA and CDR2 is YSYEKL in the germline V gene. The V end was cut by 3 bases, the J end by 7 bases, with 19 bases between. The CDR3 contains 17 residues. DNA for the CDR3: TGCGCCAGCAGCCATCCTTTGGGGGGGCGTGACAATTCACCCCTCCACTTT. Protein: CASSHPLGGRDNSPLHF.

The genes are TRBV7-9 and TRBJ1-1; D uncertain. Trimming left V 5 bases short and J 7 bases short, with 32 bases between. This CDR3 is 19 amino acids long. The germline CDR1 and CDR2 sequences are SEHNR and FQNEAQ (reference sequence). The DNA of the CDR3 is TGTGCCAGCAGCCCTAATTCGTGGGGAGGGCCGTTCCCTAGTGATGAAGCTTTCTTT. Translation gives CASSPNSWGGPFPSDEAFF.

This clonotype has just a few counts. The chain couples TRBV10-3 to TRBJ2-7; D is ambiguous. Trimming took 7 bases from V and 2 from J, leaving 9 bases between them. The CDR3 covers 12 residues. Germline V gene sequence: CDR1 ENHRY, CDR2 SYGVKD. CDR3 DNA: TGTGCCATCAAGAACTCCACCTACGAGCAGTACTTC. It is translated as CAIKNSTYEQYF.

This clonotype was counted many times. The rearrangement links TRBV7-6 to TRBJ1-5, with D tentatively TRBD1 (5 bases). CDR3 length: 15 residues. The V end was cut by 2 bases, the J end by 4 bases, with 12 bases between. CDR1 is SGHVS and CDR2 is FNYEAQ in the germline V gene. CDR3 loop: CASSLSQGANQPQHF. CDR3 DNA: TGTGCCAGCAGCTTATCGCAGGGAGCGAATCAGCCCCAGCATTTT.

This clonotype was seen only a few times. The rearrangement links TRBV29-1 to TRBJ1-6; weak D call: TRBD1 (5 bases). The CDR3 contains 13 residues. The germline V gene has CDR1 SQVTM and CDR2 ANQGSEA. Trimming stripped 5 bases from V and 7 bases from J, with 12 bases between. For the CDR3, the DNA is TGCAGCGTTAGTAAGGGACCCAATTCACCCCTCCACTTT. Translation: CSVSKGPNSPLHF.

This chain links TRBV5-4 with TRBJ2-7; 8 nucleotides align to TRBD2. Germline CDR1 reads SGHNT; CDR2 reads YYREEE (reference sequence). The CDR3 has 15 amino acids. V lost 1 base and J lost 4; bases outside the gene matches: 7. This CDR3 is CASSLKRGPEYEQYF. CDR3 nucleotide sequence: TGTGCCAGCAGCTTGAAGCGGGGGCCCGAGTACGAGCAGTACTTC.

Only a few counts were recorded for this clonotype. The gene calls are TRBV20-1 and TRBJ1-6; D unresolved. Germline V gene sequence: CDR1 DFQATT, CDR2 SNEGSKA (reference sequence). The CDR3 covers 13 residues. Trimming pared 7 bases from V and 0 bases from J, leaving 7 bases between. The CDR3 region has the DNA TGCAGTGGGGTTAGCTCCTATAATTCACCCCTCCACTTT. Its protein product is CSGVSSYNSPLHF.

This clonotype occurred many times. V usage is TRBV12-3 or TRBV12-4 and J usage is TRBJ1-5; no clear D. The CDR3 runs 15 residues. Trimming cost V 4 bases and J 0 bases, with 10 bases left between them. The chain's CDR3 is CASSSTGNSNQPQHF. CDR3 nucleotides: TGTGCCAGCAGTTCCACGGGGAATAGCAATCAGCCCCAGCATTTT.

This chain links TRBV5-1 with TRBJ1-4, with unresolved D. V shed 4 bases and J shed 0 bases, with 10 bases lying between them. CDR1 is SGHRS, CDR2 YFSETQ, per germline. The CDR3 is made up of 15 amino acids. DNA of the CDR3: TGCGCCAGCAGCCCCGACGGGACAACTAATGAAAAACTGTTTTTT. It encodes CASSPDGTTNEKLFF.